These T cell receptor beta chains were read from a single sample in a study of cytomegalovirus exposure and HLA in healthy donors. Some clones are missing from TCRdb's copy, which holds only in-frame ones; the method was immunoSEQ multiplex PCR. The sample yields around 150,000 clones, 55% to 80% seen once. Sequencing was carried out using PBMCs. All receptors come from an older woman in good health and CMV-seropositive. The CDR3 runs from the conserved cysteine through the conserved F or W. The D gene is left open where the match is weak. Size values are once, few and many counts, or a class for expanded clones, and some rows have none.

cdr3_nt cdr3_aa clone_size v_call d_call j_call
TGTGCTAGTGGTTCCTGGGGGGGTGAGGGCTACACCTTC CASGSWGGEGYTF NA TRBV12-5 NA TRBJ1-2
TGTGCCTGGAGTGTGCAGGGGGCTAATGAAAAGCTGTTTTTT CAWSVQGANEKLFF NA TRBV30 TRBD1 TRBJ1-4
TGTGCTAGTGGCCTGGACGCCCGACTAGCAAACGAGCAGTTCTTC CASGLDARLANEQFF NA TRBV12-5 TRBD2 TRBJ2-1
TGTGCCAGTAGTAGTACAGGGGGAGGTCAGCCCCAGCATTTT CASSSTGGGQPQHF NA TRBV19 TRBD1 TRBJ1-5
TGTGCCACCAGCAGAGTTACAGGAGACAATGAGCAGTTCTTC CATSRVTGDNEQFF NA TRBV15 NA TRBJ2-1
TGTGCCAGCAGTCAGTACACAGATACGCAGTATTTT CASSQYTDTQYF few TRBV28 NA TRBJ2-3
TGTGCCAGCAGCTTGGGGGGACAGGGTACCTACGAGCAGTACTTC CASSLGGQGTYEQYF NA TRBV5-6 TRBD1 TRBJ2-7
TGTGCCAGCAGTTTATGGGCAGCCAATGAGCAGTTCTTC CASSLWAANEQFF NA TRBV27 NA TRBJ2-1
TGTGCCAGCAGCTTGGACAGGAGAGGGGAGCTGTTTTTT CASSLDRRGELFF NA TRBV5-4 NA TRBJ2-2
TGTGCCAGCAGATTAAACGGGGGGGAGGGAAACATTCAGTACTTC CASRLNGGEGNIQYF NA TRBV27 TRBD2 TRBJ2-4
TGTGCCAGCACCCCGGGCGCAGGGCTGGGGTACGAGCAGTACTTC CASTPGAGLGYEQYF NA TRBV28 NA TRBJ2-7
TGTGCCATCAGTCCTAGCGGGGCTAGCACAGATACGCAGTATTTT CAISPSGASTDTQYF NA TRBV10-3 TRBD2 TRBJ2-3
TGTGCCAGCAGTGAACGACAGGGCTACGAGCAGTACTTC CASSERQGYEQYF NA TRBV6-1 TRBD1 TRBJ2-7
TGTGCCAGTAGTATAATGGGGCAGGGAACTGAAGCTTTCTTT CASSIMGQGTEAFF few TRBV19 NA TRBJ1-1
TGTGCCAGCAGCTTGGTGGGCTATGAGCAGTTCTTC CASSLVGYEQFF NA TRBV5-6 NA TRBJ2-1
TGTGCCAGCAGCTTGGGACTTGGGCAGGGGGCCTACGAGCAGTACTTC CASSLGLGQGAYEQYF few TRBV5-6 TRBD1 TRBJ2-7
TGTGCCAGCAGTTACCGGGAAAGACTAGCGAAAGAGACCCAGTACTTC CASSYRERLAKETQYF NA TRBV6-5 TRBD2 TRBJ2-5
TGTGCCATCAGTGCAGGACTAGCGGGAGCTGGGGGAGAGACCCAGTACTTC CAISAGLAGAGGETQYF few TRBV10-3 TRBD2 TRBJ2-5
TGTGCCAGCAGCGTAGCGGGATCCACCGGGGAGCTGTTTTTT CASSVAGSTGELFF NA TRBV9 NA TRBJ2-2
TGTGCCAGCAGCCCCTTTGGAGACGGACAGCGAAGCACAGATACGCAGTATTTT CASSPFGDGQRSTDTQYF few TRBV5-6 NA TRBJ2-3
TGTGCCAGCAGTCGTGGGCGAGACACCCATCAAGGAGCTTTCTTT CASSRGRDTHQGAFF NA TRBV7-2 NA TRBJ1-1
TGCGCCAGCAGCCAAGACAGGAACAGGGGGTTGTCTGGCTACACCTTC CASSQDRNRGLSGYTF NA TRBV4-3 TRBD1 TRBJ1-2
TGTGCCAGCCAATCGTTAGCCGAGCAGTACTTC CASQSLAEQYF NA TRBV27 NA TRBJ2-7
TGTGCCATCAGTGAGTCAGAAGCCGGCAATCAGCCCCAGCATTTT CAISESEAGNQPQHF many TRBV10-3 NA TRBJ1-5
TGTGCCAGCAGGAGACAGGTTGGCTACGAGCAGTACTTC CASRRQVGYEQYF NA TRBV2 NA TRBJ2-7
TGTGCCAGCAGCTTGGCCGAGGTTACGAACACTGAAGCTTTCTTT CASSLAEVTNTEAFF NA TRBV5-4 NA TRBJ1-1
TGTGCCAGCAGCTTTCGACAGGAGCAGTACTTC CASSFRQEQYF NA TRBV5-6 NA TRBJ2-5
TGTGCCAGCAGTCCTATTGTAGCAGAACAAGAGACCCAGTACTTC CASSPIVAEQETQYF NA TRBV13 NA TRBJ2-5
TGTGCCAGCAGCTTAACAGGGGTTTTAAGAACCGAGCAGTACTTC CASSLTGVLRTEQYF NA TRBV5-6 TRBD1 TRBJ2-7
TGTGCCAGCAGTTTAGTAGTTAATCAGCCCCAGCATTTT CASSLVVNQPQHF few TRBV28 NA TRBJ1-5